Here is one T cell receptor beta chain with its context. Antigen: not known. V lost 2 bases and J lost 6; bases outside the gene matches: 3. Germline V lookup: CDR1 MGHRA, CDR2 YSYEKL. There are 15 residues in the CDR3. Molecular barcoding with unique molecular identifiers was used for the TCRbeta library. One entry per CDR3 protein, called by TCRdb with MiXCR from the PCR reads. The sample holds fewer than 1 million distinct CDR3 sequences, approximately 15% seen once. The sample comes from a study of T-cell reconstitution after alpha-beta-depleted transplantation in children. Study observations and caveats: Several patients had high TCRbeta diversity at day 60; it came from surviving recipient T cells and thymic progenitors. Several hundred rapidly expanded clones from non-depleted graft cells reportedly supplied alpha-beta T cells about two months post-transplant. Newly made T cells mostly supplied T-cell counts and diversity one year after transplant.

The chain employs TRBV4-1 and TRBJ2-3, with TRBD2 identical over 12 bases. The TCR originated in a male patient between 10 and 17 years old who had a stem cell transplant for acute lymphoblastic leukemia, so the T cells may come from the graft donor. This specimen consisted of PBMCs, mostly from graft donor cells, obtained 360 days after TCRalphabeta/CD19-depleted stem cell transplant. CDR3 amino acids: CASSQTLAGGDTQYF. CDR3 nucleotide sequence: TGCGCCAGCAGCCAAACTCTAGCGGGAGGGGATACGCAGTATTTT.